These 28 T cell receptor beta chains originate from one sample sequenced in a study of shared T cell receptors in the human thymus. TCRdb's copy holds only in-frame clones and misses some; the assay was immunoSEQ multiplex PCR. This table holds about 500,000 clones, around 78% found once. This same sample was also taken into another study, of human thymus T cells.

Input material: thymocytes. These receptors all come from a boy under three years old with a congenital heart defect.

This chain uses TRBV27 with TRBJ1-4; D ambiguous. CDR3 length: 13 residues. Germline V gene sequence: CDR1 MNHEY, CDR2 SMNVEV (reference sequence). V was trimmed by 2 bases and J by 11 bases, leaving 12 bases between them. CDR3 protein: CASSLDSVGKLFF. As DNA, the CDR3 is TGTGCCAGCAGTTTAGATTCCGTCGGGAAACTGTTTTTT.

V usage is TRBV7-6 and J usage is TRBJ2-7; weak D call: TRBD2 (6 bases). Germline V gene data show CDR1 as SGHVS and CDR2 as FNYEAQ. This CDR3 region has 15 residues. The V end was cut by 4 bases, the J end by 2 bases, with 15 bases between. Here the CDR3 DNA reads TGTGCCAGCAGCTCCCGAGCGGAGGGGACCTACGAGCAGTACTTC. Encoded protein: CASSSRAEGTYEQYF.

The CDR3 DNA reads TGTGCCAGCAGCCCAATACAGGGGGCGAGGGTCACTGAAGCTTTCTTT. Translated, it gives CASSPIQGARVTEAFF. This chain links TRBV11-2 with TRBJ1-1; 9 bases map to TRBD1. The germline gives CDR1 SGHAT, CDR2 FQNNGV. The J segment lost 4 bases and the V segment lost 5 bases, leaving 11 bases of the junction unmatched. The CDR3 has 16 amino acids.

The chain couples TRBV14 to TRBJ2-5; D is perhaps TRBD1 (6 bases). Trimming shortened V by 6 bases and J by 0 bases, and 11 bases separated the two germline ends. The CDR3 is 14 amino acids. Germline assignment: CDR1 SGHDN and CDR2 FVKESK. The CDR3 is CASSPAGDQETQYF. CDR3 DNA sequence: TGTGCCAGCAGTCCTGCAGGGGACCAAGAGACCCAGTACTTC.

In DNA, the CDR3 is TGTGCCAGCAGTTATGGGACAGACTATGGCTACACCTTC. Translation: CASSYGTDYGYTF. The chain is built from TRBV6-5 and TRBJ1-2; the match to TRBD1 covers 7 bases. The CDR3 runs to 13 residues. The J segment lost 3 bases and the V segment lost 3 bases, leaving 1 base of the junction unmatched. Germline loops: CDR1 MNHEY, CDR2 SVGAGI.

The chain employs TRBV6-9 and TRBJ2-1; D ambiguous. The CDR3 is 14 residues long. CDR1 and CDR2 (germline): MNHGY, SVAAGI. Deletions cut 7 bases from V and 2 bases from J, with 12 bases between. CDR3 residues: CASNIDTPYNEQFF. The CDR3 DNA sequence: TGTGCCAGCAATATTGACACCCCCTACAATGAGCAGTTCTTC.

The chain has TRBV20-1 and TRBJ2-2; D remains unclear. From germline, CDR1 is DFQATT and CDR2 SNEGSKA (reference sequence). Trimming pared 7 bases from V and 3 bases from J, leaving 6 bases between. The CDR3 has 11 residues. The CDR3 DNA sequence: TGCAGTGTCCCCTACACCGGGGAGCTGTTTTTT. It is translated as CSVPYTGELFF.

The chain links TRBV5-1 to TRBJ2-4; a possible D gene is TRBD2 (6 bases). Trimming took 4 bases from V and 7 from J, leaving 21 bases between them. This CDR3 is built from 16 residues. Germline V lookup: CDR1 SGHRS, CDR2 YFSETQ. The DNA for the CDR3 is TGCGCCAGCAGCCCGGGGGAGGCCTTAGTGAGGAACATTCAGTACTTC. It translates to CASSPGEALVRNIQYF.

The chain recombines TRBV6-5 with TRBJ2-7; maybe TRBD2 (5 bases). Germline assignment: CDR1 MNHEY and CDR2 SVGAGI. V was clipped by 0 bases and J by 3 bases, with 9 bases between them. This CDR3 has 14 residues. The CDR3 nucleotides are TGTGCCAGCAGTTACTCAGCACTAGACTACGAGCAGTACTTC. It yields the protein CASSYSALDYEQYF.

The chain employs TRBV6-1 and TRBJ2-7; 9 bases align to TRBD2. Germline V gene sequence: CDR1 MNHNS, CDR2 SASEGT. This CDR3 region has 14 residues. V was pared by 2 bases and J by 6 bases, with 5 bases of the junction left unmatched. The CDR3 sequence: CASSECSGGVEQYF. The CDR3 bases are TGTGCCAGCAGTGAATGTAGCGGGGGCGTCGAGCAGTACTTC.

The rearrangement uses TRBV4-1 and TRBJ2-5, with 9 bases that match TRBD1. Germline V lookup: CDR1 MGHRA, CDR2 YSYEKL. This CDR3 has 17 amino acids. V shed 0 bases, J shed 5 bases, and the junction held 10 bases outside the gene matches. CDR3: CASSQEGTDRGGETQYF. The CDR3 DNA is TGCGCCAGCAGCCAAGAGGGTACGGACAGGGGAGGTGAGACCCAGTACTTC.

This sequence joins TRBV14 and TRBJ2-7; weak D call: TRBD2 (7 bases). This CDR3 comprises 15 residues. Trimming took 0 bases from V and 6 from J, leaving 15 bases between them. The germline CDR1 and CDR2 sequences are SGHDN and FVKESK. CDR3 in amino acids: CASSQDCVGGVEQYF. The CDR3 region has the DNA TGTGCCAGCAGCCAAGACTGCGTAGGGGGGGTCGAGCAGTACTTC. The whole variable domain, remainder taken from reference TRBV14 and TRBJ2-7, is EAGVTQFPSHSVIEKGQTVTLRCDPISGHDNLYWYRRVMGKEIKFLLHFVKESKQDESGMPNNRFLAERTGGTYSTLKVQPAELEDSGVYFCASSQDCVGGVEQYFGPGTRLTVT.

The chain carries TRBV2 and TRBJ2-5, with no clear D. Germline V lookup: CDR1 SNHLY, CDR2 FYNNEI. The V end lost 2 bases, the J end lost 0 bases, and 4 bases lay between the germline ends. The CDR3 is 13 residues long. The CDR3 region is CASSEQDQETQYF. The CDR3 DNA follows: TGTGCCAGCAGTGAACAGGACCAAGAGACCCAGTACTTC.

The rearrangement joins TRBV5-6 to TRBJ1-5; D perhaps matches TRBD1 (5 bases). The germline V gene has CDR1 SGHDT and CDR2 YYEEEE. This CDR3 has 15 residues. V was pared by 0 bases and J by 4 bases, with 11 bases between. The CDR3 DNA follows: TGTGCCAGCAGCTTGGCACGGGGGGGGAATCAGCCCCAGCATTTT. This sequence encodes CASSLARGGNQPQHF.

The chain joins TRBV4-3 to TRBJ2-2, with D maybe TRBD1 (6 bases). The CDR3 loop spans 16 amino acids. Germline V lookup: CDR1 LGHNA, CDR2 YSLEER. The V and J ends lost 0 bases and 5 bases respectively, with 13 bases between them. CDR3 in amino acids: CASSQDVGRGTGELFF. The CDR3 DNA reads TGCGCCAGCAGCCAAGATGTAGGCAGGGGTACCGGGGAGCTGTTTTTT.

This clone was picked up a small number of times. The chain links TRBV7-6 to TRBJ1-4; tentatively, D is TRBD1 (6 bases). V was pared by 3 bases and J by 12 bases, with 11 bases between. CDR3 length: 12 amino acids. Per germline, CDR1 SGHVS and CDR2 FNYEAQ. The CDR3 bases are TGTGCCAGCAGCTTGGCGACAGGAGAACTGTTTTTT. Translation gives CASSLATGELFF.

This rearrangement joins TRBV4-3 to TRBJ2-7; 10 nucleotides agree with TRBD1. The germline gives CDR1 LGHNA, CDR2 YSLEER. This CDR3 contains 17 residues. V dropped 0 bases and J dropped 5; count of bases not matched to a gene: 10. The CDR3 protein is CASSQDYKTGGRDEQYF. The CDR3 DNA follows: TGCGCCAGCAGCCAAGATTATAAGACAGGGGGCAGGGACGAGCAGTACTTC.

This clone was counted between two and nine times. This sequence joins TRBV27 and TRBJ1-4, with TRBD1 matching 8 bases. Germline trimming cut 8 bases from V and 5 bases from J; bases unmatched to any gene: 7. CDR1 and CDR2 (germline): MNHEY, SMNVEV (reference sequence). This CDR3 region has 14 residues. The CDR3 nucleotides are TGTGCCAGCGGATGGACAGGGCCCAATGAAAAACTGTTTTTT. Its protein is CASGWTGPNEKLFF.

The chain links TRBV6-5 to TRBJ1-5, with a tentative D call TRBD1 (6 bases). Germline CDR1 reads MNHEY; CDR2 reads SVGAGI. V was clipped by 6 bases and J by 3 bases, with 12 bases between them. CDR3 length: 14 amino acids. CDR3 DNA sequence: TGTGCCAGCAGCCCGACAGGCTCCAATCAGCCCCAGCATTTT. The encoded protein is CASSPTGSNQPQHF.

This sequence joins TRBV29-1 and TRBJ2-1, with 10 bases fitting TRBD2. V was pared by 7 bases and J by 0 bases, with 12 bases of the junction left unmatched. Germline loops: CDR1 SQVTM, CDR2 ANQGSEA. The CDR3 runs 17 residues. CDR3 bases: TGCAGCGCCTGGACTAGCGGCCCGACCTCCTCCTACAATGAGCAGTTCTTC. This codes for CSAWTSGPTSSYNEQFF.

This sequence joins TRBV6-6 and TRBJ2-5; 11 bases are a match to TRBD1. The germline CDR1 and CDR2 sequences are MNHNY and SVGAGI (reference sequence). The CDR3 contains 15 residues. The ends lost 6 bases at V and 5 bases at J; junction bases unmatched: 8. In nucleotides, the CDR3 is TGTGCCAGCAGAATCGGGACAGGGGGTTTTGAGACCCAGTACTTC. Translated, it gives CASRIGTGGFETQYF.

The CDR3 nucleotides are TGTGCCAGCAGCTTAATTAGCGGGAGACAGACCCAGTACTTC. Protein product: CASSLISGRQTQYF. V is TRBV7-2 and J is TRBJ2-5, with 9 positions matching TRBD2. With V trimmed by 2 bases and J by 6 bases, 4 bases remained unmatched. The CDR3 runs to 14 residues. Germline V gene sequence: CDR1 SGHTA, CDR2 FQGNSA.

The chain joins TRBV7-2 to TRBJ2-7, with 9 bases that match TRBD1. Trimming cost V 5 bases and J 3 bases; bases outside gene matches: 5. The CDR3 covers 14 residues. The germline CDR1 and CDR2 sequences are SGHTA and FQGNSA. The CDR3 bases are TGTGCCAGCAGCCCGGCGGGACAGGGCTACGAGCAGTACTTC. Translating gives CASSPAGQGYEQYF.

This clone turned up a few times. The chain employs TRBV15 and TRBJ2-1; maybe TRBD1 (5 bases). Deletions cut 1 base from V and 5 bases from J, with 9 bases between. Germline V CDR1 and CDR2: LNHNV, YYDKDF (reference sequence). The CDR3 length is 14 residues. The CDR3 region has the DNA TGTGCCACCAGCAGAGCGGAAGGGGACAATGAGCAGTTCTTC. It translates to CATSRAEGDNEQFF.

This chain links TRBV28 with TRBJ2-1, with TRBD1 matching over 9 bases. Germline CDR1 and CDR2: MDHEN and SYDVKM. This CDR3 comprises 14 residues. J gave up 4 bases and V 6 bases, and 4 bases lay outside the gene matches. In nucleotides, the CDR3 is TGTGCCAGCAGCCCGGGACAGGGTTACAATGAGCAGTTCTTC. As protein: CASSPGQGYNEQFF.

The chain links TRBV15 to TRBJ2-3; 7 bases line up with TRBD2. Losses at the gene ends were 7 bases for V and 0 bases for J; bases not matched to a gene: 7. CDR1 LNHNV and CDR2 YYDKDF come from the germline V gene (reference sequence). This CDR3 region has 15 residues. The CDR3 DNA sequence: TGTGCCACCATGGGGGGGGAGACTAGCACAGATACGCAGTATTTT. Translation gives CATMGGETSTDTQYF.

This clone was seen only a few times. V gene TRBV14 combines with J gene TRBJ2-7; 7 bases are a match to TRBD2. The J segment lost 6 bases and the V segment lost 5 bases, leaving 4 bases of the junction unmatched. This CDR3 is built from 12 residues. The V gene's germline CDR1 is SGHDN and CDR2 FVKESK. For the CDR3, the DNA is TGTGCCAGCAGCGGGGGGGAGTGCGAGCAGTACTTC. This gives the protein CASSGGECEQYF.

This rearrangement joins TRBV14 to TRBJ1-1; TRBD1 matches at 7 bases. Germline assignment: CDR1 SGHDN and CDR2 FVKESK. V was pared by 0 bases and J by 2 bases, with 6 bases of the junction left unmatched. This CDR3 has 16 residues. The DNA of the CDR3 is TGTGCCAGCAGCCAAGAAAAGAGACAGGGAAACACTGAAGCTTTCTTT. Protein sequence: CASSQEKRQGNTEAFF.